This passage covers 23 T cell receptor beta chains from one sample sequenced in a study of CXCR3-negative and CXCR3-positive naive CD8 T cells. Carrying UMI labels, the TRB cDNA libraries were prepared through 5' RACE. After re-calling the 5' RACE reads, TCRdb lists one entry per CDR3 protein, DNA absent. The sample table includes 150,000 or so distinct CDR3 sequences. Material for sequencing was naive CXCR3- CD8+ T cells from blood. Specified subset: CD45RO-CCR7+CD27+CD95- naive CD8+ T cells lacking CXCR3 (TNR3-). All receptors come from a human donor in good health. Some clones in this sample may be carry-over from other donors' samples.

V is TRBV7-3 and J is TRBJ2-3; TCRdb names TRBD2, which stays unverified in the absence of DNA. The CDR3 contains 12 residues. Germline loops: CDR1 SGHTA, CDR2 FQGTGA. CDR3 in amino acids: CASSSEGDTQYF.

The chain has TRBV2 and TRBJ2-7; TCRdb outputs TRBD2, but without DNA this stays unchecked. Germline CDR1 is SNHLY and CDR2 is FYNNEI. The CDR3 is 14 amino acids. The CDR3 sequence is CASSGTAGANEQYF.

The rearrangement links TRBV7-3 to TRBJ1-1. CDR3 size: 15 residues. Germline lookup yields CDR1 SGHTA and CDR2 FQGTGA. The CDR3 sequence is CASSLTLGGNTEAFF.

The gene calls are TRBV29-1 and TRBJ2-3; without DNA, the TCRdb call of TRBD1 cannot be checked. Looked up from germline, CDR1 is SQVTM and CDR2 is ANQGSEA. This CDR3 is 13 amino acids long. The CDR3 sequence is CSVGTPTTDTQYF.

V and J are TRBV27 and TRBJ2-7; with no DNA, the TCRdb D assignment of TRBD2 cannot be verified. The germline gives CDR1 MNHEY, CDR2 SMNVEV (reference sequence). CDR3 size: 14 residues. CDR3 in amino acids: CASSWSSGNYEQYF.

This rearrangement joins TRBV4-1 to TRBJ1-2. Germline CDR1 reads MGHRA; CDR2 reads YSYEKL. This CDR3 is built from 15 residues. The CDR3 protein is CASAPVREGGFGYTF.

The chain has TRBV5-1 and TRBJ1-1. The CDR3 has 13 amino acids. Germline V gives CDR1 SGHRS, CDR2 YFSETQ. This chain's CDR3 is CASSLAVGNEAFF.

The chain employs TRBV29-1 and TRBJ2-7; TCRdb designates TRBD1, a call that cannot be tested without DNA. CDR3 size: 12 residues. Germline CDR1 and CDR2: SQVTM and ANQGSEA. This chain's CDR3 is CSVIRTEDEQYF.

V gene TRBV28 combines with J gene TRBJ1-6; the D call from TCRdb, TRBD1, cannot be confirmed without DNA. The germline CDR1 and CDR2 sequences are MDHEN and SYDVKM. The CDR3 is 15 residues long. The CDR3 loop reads CASLSNRQDNSPLHF.

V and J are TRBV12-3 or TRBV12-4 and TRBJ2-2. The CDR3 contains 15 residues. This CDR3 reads CASNKDDSNTGELFF.

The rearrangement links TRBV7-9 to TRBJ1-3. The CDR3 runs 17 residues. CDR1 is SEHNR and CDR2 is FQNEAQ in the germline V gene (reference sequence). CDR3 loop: CASSYGTGRYSGNTIYF.

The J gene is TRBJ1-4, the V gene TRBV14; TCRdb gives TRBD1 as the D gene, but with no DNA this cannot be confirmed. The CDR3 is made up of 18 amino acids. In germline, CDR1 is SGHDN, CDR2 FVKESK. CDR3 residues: CASSQGGARSIFYEKLFF.

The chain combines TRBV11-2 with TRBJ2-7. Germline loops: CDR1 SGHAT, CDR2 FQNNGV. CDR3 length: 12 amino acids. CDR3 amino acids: CASLSLDYEQYF.

The CDR3 sequence is CASSAGQAGEQFF. This chain uses TRBV19 with TRBJ2-1; TCRdb picks TRBD1, but there is no DNA to check that call. Looked up from germline, CDR1 is LNHDA and CDR2 is SQIVND (reference sequence). This CDR3 region has 13 residues.

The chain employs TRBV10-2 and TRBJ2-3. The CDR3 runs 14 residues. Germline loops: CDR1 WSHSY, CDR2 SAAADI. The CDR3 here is CASNPAASTDTQYF.

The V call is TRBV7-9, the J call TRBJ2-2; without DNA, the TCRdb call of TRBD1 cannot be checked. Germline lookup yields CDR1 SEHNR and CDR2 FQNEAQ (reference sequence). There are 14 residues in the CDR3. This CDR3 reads CASSLVDSTEELFF.

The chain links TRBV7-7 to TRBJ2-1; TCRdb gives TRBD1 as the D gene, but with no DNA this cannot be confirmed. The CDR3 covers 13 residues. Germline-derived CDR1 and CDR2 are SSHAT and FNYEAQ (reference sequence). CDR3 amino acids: CASSPGHVGEQFF.

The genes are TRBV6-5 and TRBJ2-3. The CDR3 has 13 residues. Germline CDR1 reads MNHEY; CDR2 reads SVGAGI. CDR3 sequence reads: CASSQYGTDTQYF.

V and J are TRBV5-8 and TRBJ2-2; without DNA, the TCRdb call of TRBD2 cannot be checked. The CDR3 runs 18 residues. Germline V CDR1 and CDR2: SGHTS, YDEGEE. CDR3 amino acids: CASSRGRLAGVNTGELFF.

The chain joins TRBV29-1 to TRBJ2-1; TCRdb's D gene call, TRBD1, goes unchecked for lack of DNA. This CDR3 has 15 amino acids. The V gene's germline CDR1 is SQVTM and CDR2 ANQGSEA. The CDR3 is CSAGTGRLHYNEQFF.

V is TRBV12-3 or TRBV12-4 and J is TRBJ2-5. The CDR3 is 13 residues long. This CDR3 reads CASSLVGQETQYF.

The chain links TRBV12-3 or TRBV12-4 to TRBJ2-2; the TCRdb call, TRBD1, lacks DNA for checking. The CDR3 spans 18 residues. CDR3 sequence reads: CAGRRLTGERDGTGELFF.

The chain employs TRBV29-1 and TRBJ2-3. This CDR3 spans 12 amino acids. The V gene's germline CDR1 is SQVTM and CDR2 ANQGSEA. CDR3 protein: CSVDGVLDTQYF.